This TCR beta chain was sequenced for a study of cytomegalovirus exposure and HLA in healthy donors. Notes on the study in general: V- and J-gene trimming of TCR beta was linked (in a later analysis) to a missense DCLRE1C variant. There were reportedly fewer N-insertions in an Asian-associated ancestry cluster than the approximately 600-donor mean, in a later analysis.

The study ran its PCR with 60 Vbeta and 13 Jbeta primers. Authors' processing steps: About 9.9 million shared chains were among around 80 million unique TCR beta chains counted in a later analysis. Sequencing used immunoSEQ multiplex PCR; TCRdb keeps in-frame clones, though not all of them. V and J calls and clone size are given by that table; D and trimming were obtained from the DNA. The table lists approximately 74,000 clones, about four fifths of them singletons. This clone has only a few counts. What it binds is unknown. Compared with germline, one end of the junction differs, possibly owing to a read error. The CDR3 covers 15 residues. Germline V gives CDR1 MNHNY, CDR2 SVGAGI (reference sequence).

The rearrangement joins TRBV6-6 to TRBJ1-1; D not resolved. Sequencing used PBMCs. This receptor was identified in a young woman in good health and CMV-seronegative. CDR3 protein: CASSHSGVIGTEAFF. Written as DNA, the CDR3 is TGTGCCAGCAGTCACTCTGGAGTCATTGGTACTGAAGCTTTCTTT.